Described below is a single TCR beta chain sequence and its context. Its antigen is currently unknown. The PCR employed 60 Vbeta primers together with 13 Jbeta primers. Assay: immunoSEQ multiplex PCR; the TCRdb copy retains only in-frame clones and omits some. This sample yields approximately 170,000 clones, of which around 80% are seen a single time; around 1.9% belongs to the top ten. This sample stems from a study of cytomegalovirus exposure and HLA in healthy donors. Overall study: An analysis done earlier identified 100 million to 140 million unique TCR beta sequences from approximately 180 million T cells. Findings and caveats of the study: In vitro checks showed that a few CMV-associated chains really do target CMV antigens. Productive status was seen about 87% or about 30% of the time for most TCR beta V segments in an earlier analysis.

The length of the CDR3 is 18 residues. Losses at the gene ends were 0 bases for V and 3 bases for J; bases not matched to a gene: 11. Germline assignment: CDR1 LNHDA and CDR2 SQIVND (reference sequence). The clonotype comes from a woman aged 30 to 39 in good health and CMV-seropositive. Sample: PBMCs. The chain joins TRBV19 to TRBJ1-5, with 7 bases lining up with TRBD1. The CDR3 bases are TGTGCCAGTAGTATAGACCCCCTGACAGGGTCGTTCAATCAGCCCCAGCATTTT. Residues: CASSIDPLTGSFNQPQHF.